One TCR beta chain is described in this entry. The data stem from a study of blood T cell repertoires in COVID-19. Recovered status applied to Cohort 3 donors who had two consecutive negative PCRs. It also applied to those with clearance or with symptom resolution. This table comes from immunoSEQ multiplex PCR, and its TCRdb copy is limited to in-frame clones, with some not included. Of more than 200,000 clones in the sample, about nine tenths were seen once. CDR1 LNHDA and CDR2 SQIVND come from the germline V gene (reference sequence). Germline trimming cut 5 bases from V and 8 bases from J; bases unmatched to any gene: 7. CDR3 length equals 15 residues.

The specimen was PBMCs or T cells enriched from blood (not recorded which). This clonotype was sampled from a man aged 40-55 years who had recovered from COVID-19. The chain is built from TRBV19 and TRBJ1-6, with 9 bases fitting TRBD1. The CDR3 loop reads CASSVTGGQDSPLHF. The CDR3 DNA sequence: TGTGCCAGTAGTGTGACAGGGGGGCAGGATTCACCCCTCCACTTT.